This TCR beta chain was profiled in a study of Graves' ophthalmopathy and Graves' hyperthyroidism. Whole-study results and caveats: Predictions made by the model for ophthalmopathy progression reached 65% to 71% sensitivity and about 72% specificity. Thyroid clonotypes that were expanded above 0.001 frequency mostly also appeared in blood.

The V end was cut by 5 bases, the J end by 6 bases, with 17 bases between. The CDR3 has 14 residues. Germline V CDR1 and CDR2: LNHNV, YYDKDF (reference sequence). None of the included patients had other autoimmune diseases, uncontrolled infections, pregnancy or lactation, as these led to exclusion. Clinical symptoms, serum thyroxine, TRAb, thyroid ultrasound and orbital computed tomography formed the basis of diagnosis. RNA transcripts were the source from which TCR beta CDR3 regions were amplified. An opening RT-PCR round employed HTBI primers and preceded a second-round multiplex PCR. TCRdb re-called the multiplex PCR reads through MiXCR, storing one row per CDR3 protein. This table holds around 1.1 million distinct CDR3 sequences, about 38% found once. About this clonotype: Antigen: not known.

The sample comprised peripheral blood or thyroid tissue (not recorded which). The rearrangement uses TRBV15 and TRBJ2-7, with D maybe TRBD1 (5 bases). The sequence derives from an adult man with Graves' hyperthyroidism. The CDR3 DNA reads TGTGCCACCAGCCCAGGGCAGGGTCGTCGCGAGCAGTACTTC. Residues: CATSPGQGRREQYF.